Each of the 26 T cell receptor beta chains below was sequenced from the same sample in a study of molecular identifiers for immune sequencing clone quantification. A single record per CDR3 protein comes from TCRdb applying MiXCR to the PCR reads. The data show about 40,000 distinct CDR3 sequences, with 24% seen just once and 0.85% to 1% held by the top ten. What was sequenced was naive CD8+ T cells from blood, with Jurkat cell RNA spiked in. The subset here: FACS-sorted CD8+CD4-CCR7+CD45RA+ naive T cells. These receptors were taken from a human donor in good health. Some libraries in this study had Jurkat cell RNA spiked in.

This clonotype has ten or more counts. V is TRBV19 and J is TRBJ2-1, with 11 positions matching TRBD2. V shed 6 bases, J shed 7 bases, and the junction held 8 bases outside the gene matches. CDR1 LNHDA and CDR2 SQIVND come from the germline V gene (reference sequence). The CDR3 has 15 amino acids. The CDR3 loop is CASSILAGAKNEQFF. The CDR3 DNA sequence: TGTGCCAGTAGCATACTAGCGGGAGCTAAGAATGAGCAGTTCTTC.

The rearrangement links TRBV6-2 or TRBV6-3 to TRBJ2-1; D perhaps matches TRBD2 (6 bases). The CDR3 is 16 amino acids. Germline V gives CDR1 MNHEY, CDR2 SVGEGT. The V gene lost 6 bases and the J gene lost 9 bases, with 24 bases spanning the gap. This CDR3 is CASSARVGLNPLEQFF. In nucleotides, the CDR3 is TGTGCCAGCAGCGCGCGCGTGGGACTTAATCCCCTTGAGCAGTTCTTC.

The chain uses TRBV5-1 and TRBJ2-7, with TRBD1 as a possible D gene (5 bases). Germline lookup yields CDR1 SGHRS and CDR2 YFSETQ. V lost 2 bases, J lost 2 bases, and 8 bases lay in between. CDR3 length equals 13 residues. CDR3 coding DNA: TGCGCCAGCAGCTTTGGGGCAACCTACGAGCAGTACTTC. It is translated as CASSFGATYEQYF.

Ten or more counts support this clonotype. J is TRBJ2-7 and V is TRBV20-1, with 10 nucleotides matching TRBD2. The germline gives CDR1 DFQATT, CDR2 SNEGSKA (reference sequence). The J segment lost 3 bases and the V segment lost 3 bases, leaving 8 bases of the junction unmatched. The CDR3 consists of 15 residues. The CDR3 DNA follows: TGCAGTGCTAGGACTAGCGGGCCTCCAGACTACGAGCAGTACTTC. The encoded protein is CSARTSGPPDYEQYF.

With regard to this clonotype: A clone one base away is much larger, so this may be a read error. The chain links TRBV19 to TRBJ2-5, with unresolved D. The CDR3 consists of 14 residues. CDR1 LNHDA and CDR2 SQIVND come from the germline V gene (reference sequence). CDR3 residues: CASSMGNSQETRYF. The DNA of the CDR3 is TGTGCCAGTAGTATGGGGAACAGCCAAGAGACCCGGTACTTC.

This clonotype was counted ten times or more. The rearrangement links TRBV7-8 to TRBJ1-1; D is unclear. This CDR3 contains 14 residues. Germline values: CDR1 SGHVS, CDR2 FQNEAQ. Trimming took off 0 bases at V and 0 bases at J, with 5 bases between the two ends. CDR3 bases: TGTGCCAGCAGCTTAGCAGGTTTGAACACTGAAGCTTTCTTT. The encoded protein is CASSLAGLNTEAFF.

This clonotype was recorded at least ten times. The rearrangement links TRBV5-1 to TRBJ2-3, with 8 bases fitting TRBD1. V lost 1 base, J lost 3 bases, and 4 bases stayed unmatched. The germline gives CDR1 SGHRS, CDR2 YFSETQ. This CDR3 is built from 15 residues. The CDR3 bases are TGCGCCAGCAGCTTGACAGGGGGACTTACAGATACGCAGTATTTT. Protein: CASSLTGGLTDTQYF.

This clonotype showed up many times. V and J are TRBV11-2 and TRBJ1-1; maybe TRBD1 (5 bases). Trimming removed 5 bases at V and 7 bases at J, with 14 bases between. CDR1 and CDR2 (germline): SGHAT, FQNNGV. The CDR3 spans 13 residues. The CDR3 nucleotides are TGTGCCAGCAGCCCCGTGGGGCAAATTGAAGCTTTCTTT. Translation: CASSPVGQIEAFF.

There are many counts of this clonotype. The rearrangement links TRBV4-1 to TRBJ1-4; 7 bases map to TRBD1. V gave up 1 base and J gave up 8 bases; unmatched junction bases: 4. Per germline, CDR1 MGHRA and CDR2 YSYEKL. The CDR3 sequence is 14 residues long. In nucleotides, the CDR3 is TGCGCCAGCAGCCAAGGTACAGGGGAGGAAAAACTGTTTTTT. This codes for CASSQGTGEEKLFF.

Regarding this clonotype: The junction differs from germline at one of its ends, possibly a read error. The CDR3: CASSYTSGSYERYF. In nucleotides, the CDR3 is TGTGCCAGCAGTTATACATCGGGCTCCTACGAGCGGTACTTC. This sequence joins TRBV27 and TRBJ2-7; D is unresolved. The CDR3 covers 14 residues. CDR1 and CDR2 (germline): MNHEY, SMNVEV (reference sequence).

This clonotype was observed at least ten times. This chain connects TRBV5-4 to TRBJ2-3; TRBD2 aligns across 7 bases. The V segment lost 1 base and the J segment 2 bases; nucleotides outside the gene matches: 13. This CDR3 region has 18 residues. Per germline, CDR1 SGHNT and CDR2 YYREEE (reference sequence). The CDR3 reads CASSLPGREGLDTDTQYF. The CDR3 DNA sequence: TGTGCCAGCAGCTTGCCGGGAAGGGAGGGCTTGGACACAGATACGCAGTATTTT. The entire variable domain, with the rest obtained from reference TRBV5-4 and TRBJ2-3, is as follows: ETGVTQSPTHLIKTRGQQVTLRCSSQSGHNTVSWYQQALGQGPQFIFQYYREEENGRGNFPPRFSGLQFPNYSSELNVNALELDDSALYLCASSLPGREGLDTDTQYFGPGTRLTVL.

With regard to this clonotype: This may be a read error, as it is one base from a much larger clone. The chain combines TRBV29-1 with TRBJ1-4, with D possibly matching TRBD1 (5 bases). Germline V gene sequence: CDR1 SQVTM, CDR2 ANQGSEA. The CDR3 has 14 residues. The DNA of the CDR3 is TGCAGCGGACTTCATGCAGGGATAAATGAAAAACTGTCTTTT. It translates to CSGLHAGINEKLSF.

Many counts were recorded for this clonotype. The genes are TRBV23-1 and TRBJ2-1; perhaps TRBD1 as D (6 bases). TRBV23-1 is treated as an ORF (open reading frame) with a function not yet certain. Trimming took off 2 bases at V and 5 bases at J, with 13 bases between the two ends. CDR3 length equals 15 residues. The CDR3 DNA reads TGCGCCAGCAGTCAACCGCCCCGGACAGACAATGAGCAGTTCTTC. Amino acid sequence: CASSQPPRTDNEQFF.

The chain uses TRBV3-2 and TRBJ2-2; TRBD2, the table's D call, lacks a check against the DNA. TRBV3-2 is an annotated pseudogene. This CDR3 spans 12 amino acids. As DNA, the CDR3 is TGTGCCAGCAGTCGGAGGGCCGGGGAGCTGTTTTTT. It is translated as CASSRRAGELFF.

This clonotype was counted between two and nine times. The J gene is TRBJ2-1, the V gene TRBV9; TRBD2 agrees at 9 bases. V was pared by 3 bases and J by 3 bases, with 4 bases of the junction left unmatched. The V gene's germline CDR1 is SGDLS and CDR2 YYNGEE. The CDR3 extends over 15 amino acids. The CDR3 reads CASSDRLADYNEQFF. DNA for the CDR3: TGTGCCAGCAGCGACCGACTAGCGGACTACAATGAGCAGTTCTTC.

This chain links TRBV4-1 with TRBJ2-5, with D hard to call. This CDR3 region has 17 residues. Per germline, CDR1 MGHRA and CDR2 YSYEKL. V was cut by 3 bases and J by 3 bases, with 20 bases left in between. The CDR3 loop reads CASSQAAVLGMEETQYF. The CDR3 coding sequence is TGCGCCAGCAGCCAGGCGGCCGTCCTAGGGATGGAAGAGACCCAGTACTTC.

The J gene is TRBJ2-1, the V gene TRBV20-1; TRBD2 matches at 13 bases. The junction had 4 bases not matched to a gene; V was cut back by 4 bases and J by 4 bases. Germline assignment: CDR1 DFQATT and CDR2 SNEGSKA (reference sequence). The CDR3 loop spans 15 amino acids. This CDR3 is CSAILAGGRYNEQFF. The CDR3 bases are TGCAGTGCTATACTAGCGGGGGGGAGATACAATGAGCAGTTCTTC.

This clonotype has a count of ten or more. The rearrangement uses TRBV30 and TRBJ2-3; D is unresolved. V lost 0 bases and J lost 4, with 14 bases in between. Germline lookup yields CDR1 GTSNPN and CDR2 SVGIG (reference sequence). This CDR3 is 15 amino acids long. The CDR3 reads CAWSVTRSPPDTQYF. DNA of the CDR3: TGTGCCTGGAGTGTAACCCGATCCCCGCCAGATACGCAGTATTTT.

In its sample, this clonotype was seen many times. V usage is TRBV7-9 and J usage is TRBJ1-2, with no clear D. This CDR3 is 11 amino acids long. Germline values: CDR1 SEHNR, CDR2 FQNEAQ (reference sequence). The V end was cut by 6 bases, the J end by 9 bases, with 11 bases between. CDR3 DNA: TGTGCCAGCAGTTACGAAAATAGCTACACCTTC. Protein product: CASSYENSYTF.

As concerns this clonotype: This may be a read error, as it is one base from a much larger clone. The V call is TRBV7-2, the J call TRBJ2-2; TRBD1 might be the D (7 bases). This CDR3 region has 12 residues. Trimming took 11 bases from V and 6 from J, leaving 13 bases between them. CDR1 and CDR2 (germline): SGHTA, FQGNSA. The CDR3 nucleotides read TGTGCCCGCCCCAGGGGGGCCGGGGAGCTGTTTTTT. This sequence encodes CARPRGAGELFF.

A remark on this clonotype: This clone may be a read error of a much larger clone one base away. V usage is TRBV10-3 and J usage is TRBJ2-7; 7 bases align to TRBD2. Germline CDR1 ENHRY, CDR2 SYGVKD. This CDR3 is 14 amino acids long. The V segment lost 3 bases and the J segment 5 bases; nucleotides outside the gene matches: 7. The CDR3: CAISDRGSADEQYF. The CDR3 bases are TGTGCCATCAGTGATCGCGGGAGCGCAGACGAGCAGTACTTC.

J is TRBJ1-1 and V is TRBV12-3 or TRBV12-4; possibly TRBD1 for D (6 bases). The V end lost 3 bases, the J end lost 1 base, and 9 bases lay between the germline ends. The CDR3 length is 14 residues. CDR3 residues: CASSLGAGNTEAFF. CDR3 sequence (DNA): TGTGCCAGCAGTTTGGGGGCAGGGAACACTGAAGCTTTCTTT.

A word on this clonotype: This clone may be a read error of a much larger clone one base away. The V call is TRBV10-3, the J call TRBJ2-7, with 9 bases matching TRBD1. The CDR3 contains 14 residues. Germline CDR1 is ENHRY and CDR2 is SYGVKD. This chain's CDR3 is CAVLDPGQGYEQSF. The CDR3 bases are TGTGCCGTCCTAGACCCGGGACAGGGCTACGAGCAGTCCTTC.

In this sample, this clonotype turned up many times. The chain links TRBV6-2 or TRBV6-3 to TRBJ2-7; 7 bases line up with TRBD1. CDR1 is MNHEY and CDR2 is SVGEGT in the germline V gene. The CDR3 runs 15 residues. V shed 2 bases, J shed 3 bases, and the junction held 7 bases outside the gene matches. The CDR3 sequence is CASSYNWDSIYEQYF. In nucleotides, the CDR3 is TGTGCCAGCAGTTACAATTGGGACAGCATCTACGAGCAGTACTTC.

This clonotype was seen many times. The V gene is TRBV27, the J gene TRBJ2-1, with 13 bases identical to TRBD2. The length of the CDR3 is 16 residues. CDR1 and CDR2 from the germline V gene are MNHEY and SMNVEV (reference sequence). The junction had 2 bases not matched to a gene; V was cut back by 2 bases and J by 4 bases. DNA for the CDR3: TGTGCCAGCAGTTTACGGACTAGCGGGAGATACAATGAGCAGTTCTTC. It codes for CASSLRTSGRYNEQFF.

This clonotype has ten or more counts. This chain links TRBV7-2 with TRBJ2-1, with TRBD1 matching 8 bases. This CDR3 is 15 amino acids long. From germline, CDR1 is SGHTA and CDR2 FQGNSA. The J segment lost 3 bases and the V segment lost 3 bases, leaving 4 bases of the junction unmatched. CDR3 residues: CASSFTGGGYNEQFF. The CDR3 DNA sequence: TGTGCCAGCAGCTTTACAGGGGGAGGCTACAATGAGCAGTTCTTC.